A selection of T cell receptor beta chains follows, all from one sample in a study of graft-versus-host responses after intestinal transplantation. Their antigens remain unidentified. The repertoire was sequenced with immunoSEQ multiplex PCR; TCRdb's copy has only in-frame clones and lacks some. The profile shows approximately 130,000 clones, approximately 92% of them singletons. The sequences come from unstimulated CD4+ T cells sorted from spleen or lymph node cells, collected before intestinal transplant. These receptors all come from a human donor who received an intestinal transplant. CDR3s include the opening cysteine and the closing phenylalanine or tryptophan. The D gene is left open where the match is weak. Rows may omit the clone size; those that give it use once, few, many or a size class.

j_gene | abundance | len | v_gene | d_gene | CDR3aa | CDR3nt
TRBJ1-5 | . | 14 | TRBV6-1 | TRBD1 | CASSGQGFYQPQHF | TGTGCCAGCTCCGGACAGGGTTTTTATCAGCCCCAGCATTTT
TRBJ1-1 | . | 14 | TRBV10-3 | TRBD1 | CAIRGTGGNTEAFF | TGTGCCATCAGAGGGACAGGAGGGAACACTGAAGCTTTCTTT
TRBJ2-6 | . | 16 | TRBV27 | . | CASSRDAASGANVLTF | TGTGCCAGCAGTCGGGACGCCGCTTCTGGGGCCAACGTCCTGACTTTC
TRBJ1-1 | . | 13 | TRBV27 | . | CASSFRGNTEAFF | TGTGCCAGCAGTTTCCGCGGAAACACTGAAGCTTTCTTT
TRBJ1-2 | . | 12 | TRBV2 | . | CASSLPGPRWTF | TGTGCCAGCAGTCTGCCGGGCCCCAGATGGACCTTC
TRBJ2-3 | . | 13 | TRBV7-9 | . | CASSVPITDTQYF | TGTGCCAGCAGCGTACCCATCACAGATACGCAGTATTTT
TRBJ1-2 | . | 15 | TRBV5-1 | . | CASSLLGGGRDGYTF | TGCGCCAGCAGCTTGTTGGGCGGAGGACGAGATGGCTACACCTTC
TRBJ2-7 | . | 14 | TRBV6-5 | . | CASSRGAGFYEQYF | TGTGCCAGCAGCCGGGGGGCAGGGTTCTACGAGCAGTACTTC
TRBJ1-5 | . | 16 | TRBV18 | . | CASSPGAGNSNQPQHF | TGTGCCAGCTCACCGGGGGCAGGGAATAGCAATCAGCCCCAGCATTTT
TRBJ2-5 | . | 14 | TRBV2 | . | CASRRGLATETQYF | TGTGCCAGCAGGAGGGGTCTAGCGACAGAGACCCAGTACTTC
TRBJ1-1 | . | 15 | TRBV5-1 | TRBD1 | CASGGQGLSNTEAFF | TGCGCCAGCGGGGGACAGGGGTTGTCGAACACTGAAGCTTTCTTT
TRBJ2-5 | once | 12 | TRBV5-1 | . | CASSLESETQYF | TGCGCCAGCAGCTTGGAGTCGGAGACCCAGTACTTC
TRBJ2-5 | . | 13 | TRBV7-9 | TRBD1 | CASSDRVGETQYF | TGTGCCAGCAGCGACAGGGTAGGGGAGACCCAGTACTTC
TRBJ2-3 | . | 11 | TRBV10-3 | . | CAISEGDNKYF | TGTGCCATCAGTGAAGGTGACAATAAATATTTT
TRBJ2-5 | . | 13 | TRBV29-1 | . | CSALVRRRETQYF | TGCAGCGCACTTGTGCGGAGGCGAGAGACCCAGTACTTC
TRBJ2-3 | . | 14 | TRBV2 | TRBD2 | CASRRLAGGGTQYF | TGTGCCAGCCGTCGACTAGCGGGGGGAGGTACGCAGTATTTT
TRBJ2-1 | . | 15 | TRBV7-2 | . | CASSSTGTNYNEQFF | TGTGCCAGCAGCTCTACCGGGACCAACTACAATGAGCAGTTCTTC
TRBJ2-2 | . | 15 | TRBV4-2 | . | CASSQDPRNTGELFF | TGTGCCAGCAGCCAAGATCCGAGGAACACCGGGGAGCTGTTTTTT
TRBJ2-1 | . | 16 | TRBV25-1 | . | CASSTLISGSSHEQFF | TGTGCCAGCAGTACACTTATTTCAGGGTCGTCTCATGAGCAGTTCTTC
TRBJ2-7 | . | 12 | TRBV11-2 | . | CASSLEGTEQYF | TGTGCCAGCAGCTTGGAGGGGACCGAGCAGTACTTC
TRBJ1-3 | . | 16 | TRBV7-9 | . | CASSLSRTGSGNTIYF | TGTGCCAGCAGCCTCTCCCGGACCGGCTCTGGAAACACCATATATTTT
TRBJ2-7 | . | 14 | TRBV9 | TRBD2 | CASSPSGGTYEQYF | TGTGCCAGCAGCCCTAGCGGGGGGACCTACGAGCAGTACTTC
TRBJ1-3 | . | 13 | TRBV5-3 | . | CARSFNCGNTIYF | TGTGCCAGAAGCTTTAACTGTGGAAACACCATATATTTT
TRBJ2-7 | few | 12 | TRBV12-5 | . | CASGLGAYEQYF | TGTGCTAGTGGTCTAGGCGCCTACGAGCAGTACTTC
TRBJ2-4 | . | 13 | TRBV2 | . | CASSRVGKNIQYF | TGTGCCAGCAGTCGGGTAGGCAAAAACATTCAGTACTTC
TRBJ1-2 | . | 15 | TRBV19 | TRBD1 | CASSIDGTGIYGYTF | TGTGCCAGTAGTATAGACGGGACAGGGATCTATGGCTACACCTTC
TRBJ2-1 | once | 9 | TRBV6-8 | . | CASRDEQFF | TGTGCCAGCAGAGATGAGCAGTTCTTC